One sample yielded the 31 T cell receptor beta chains listed below, sequenced in a study of human T cells and chemical hapten exposure. One entry per CDR3 protein, called by TCRdb with MiXCR from the RACE reads. Among some 70,000 distinct CDR3 sequences listed, 30% to 35% were seen once. Time point of the sample: patch test 1, 2 weeks after DPC sensitization. The sample's treatment: therapeutic diphenylcyclopropenone sensitization with weekly scalp DPC. This specimen consisted of whole blood, obtained in connection with sensitization to the hapten diphenylcyclopropenone (DPC). The origin of the receptors is a man in his forties with alopecia areata. Some clones in this sample may be carry-over from other donors' samples.

The genes are TRBV12-3 or TRBV12-4 and TRBJ2-3, with D possibly TRBD2 on 5 matching bases. The CDR3 is 16 amino acids. V was cut by 6 bases and J by 2 bases, with 18 bases left in between. CDR3 sequence: CASSLTAGLATDTQYF. DNA for the CDR3: TGTGCCAGCAGCCTTACGGCGGGCCTAGCCACAGATACGCAGTATTTT.

This rearrangement joins TRBV20-1 to TRBJ2-3; D is possibly TRBD2 (6 bases). The CDR3 runs to 14 residues. Germline CDR1 is DFQATT and CDR2 is SNEGSKA (reference sequence). Trimming stripped 5 bases from V and 2 bases from J, with 14 bases between. The chain's CDR3 is CSASVRRDTDTQYF. The DNA for the CDR3 is TGCAGTGCTTCAGTTCGGCGGGACACAGATACGCAGTATTTT.

V is TRBV6-1 and J is TRBJ2-5; D is possibly TRBD1 or TRBD2 (6 bases each). The germline gives CDR1 MNHNS, CDR2 SASEGT. The CDR3 contains 18 residues. The germline V and J ends were trimmed by 5 bases and 2 bases, with 24 bases remaining between them. The chain's CDR3 is CASSSLRGVGATQETQYF. DNA of the CDR3: TGTGCCAGCAGTTCTTTAAGGGGGGTTGGGGCGACTCAAGAGACCCAGTACTTC.

J is TRBJ1-1 and V is TRBV7-9; D is uncertain. The CDR3 extends over 14 amino acids. The germline gives CDR1 SEHNR, CDR2 FQNEAQ (reference sequence). The V end was cut by 2 bases, the J end by 0 bases, with 7 bases between. The CDR3 loop is CASSLTSVNTEAFF. CDR3 nucleotide sequence: TGTGCCAGCAGCTTAACTTCCGTGAACACTGAAGCTTTCTTT.

The chain couples TRBV5-6 to TRBJ2-3; D call uncertain. Germline assignment: CDR1 SGHDT and CDR2 YYEEEE. This CDR3 is 14 amino acids long. V lost 0 bases and J lost 4, with 9 bases in between. DNA of the CDR3: TGTGCCAGCAGCTTGGCCAGTAGGGCAGATACGCAGTATTTT. It codes for CASSLASRADTQYF.

This chain links TRBV18 with TRBJ1-4; a weak D match, TRBD1 (6 bases). CDR1 and CDR2 from the germline V gene are KGHSH and LQKENI. This CDR3 comprises 17 residues. V was trimmed by 3 bases and J by 3 bases, leaving 17 bases between them. CDR3 nucleotide sequence: TGTGCCAGCTCACCTCATCCGCCGGGACACCCTAATGAAAAACTGTTTTTT. It specifies CASSPHPPGHPNEKLFF.

This chain joins TRBV9 and TRBJ2-2, with D possibly TRBD2 on 6 matching bases. Germline-derived CDR1 and CDR2 are SGDLS and YYNGEE. The V end was cut by 0 bases, the J end by 7 bases, with 19 bases between. CDR3 length: 17 residues. The CDR3 region has the DNA TGTGCCAGCAGCGTAGAAGATTTGGGGGGAATGGGCGGGGAGCTGTTTTTT. This codes for CASSVEDLGGMGGELFF.

The chain links TRBV27 to TRBJ1-1; D call uncertain. V lost 10 bases and J 3 bases, leaving 12 bases between the germline ends. Germline assignment: CDR1 MNHEY and CDR2 SMNVEV (reference sequence). The CDR3 runs 12 residues. CDR3 in amino acids: CATHSRDTEAFF. The CDR3 DNA follows: TGTGCCACCCACTCGAGGGACACTGAAGCTTTCTTT.

A few counts support this clonotype. The V call is TRBV5-1, the J call TRBJ2-5; the D gene is possibly TRBD1 (6 bases). Germline V lookup: CDR1 SGHRS, CDR2 YFSETQ. The germline V and J ends were trimmed by 5 bases and 0 bases, with 11 bases remaining between them. The CDR3 is made up of 14 amino acids. CDR3 protein: CASRYRDNQETQYF. The CDR3 DNA reads TGCGCCAGCAGGTACCGGGACAACCAAGAGACCCAGTACTTC.

This rearrangement joins TRBV5-1 to TRBJ2-1; maybe TRBD2 (6 bases). Germline lookup yields CDR1 SGHRS and CDR2 YFSETQ. The ends were cut back, 4 bases at V and 4 bases at J, with 12 bases in the middle. This CDR3 has 14 residues. CDR3 sequence (DNA): TGCGCCAGCAGCCCATCCCTAGCGTACAATGAGCAGTTCTTC. Translating gives CASSPSLAYNEQFF. Together with reference TRBV5-1 and TRBJ2-1, the CDR3 gives the full variable domain: KAGVTQTPRYLIKTRGQQVTLSCSPISGHRSVSWYQQTPGQGLQFLFEYFSETQRNKGNFPGRFSGRQFSNSRSEMNVSTLELGDSALYLCASSPSLAYNEQFFGPGTRLTVL.

This clonotype was counted once. The rearrangement joins TRBV3-1 to TRBJ2-7; 9 bases fit TRBD1. The germline CDR1 and CDR2 sequences are LGHDT and YNNKEL (reference sequence). V trimming: 6 bases; J trimming: 1 base; junction bases outside the gene matches: 1. This CDR3 spans 13 amino acids. In nucleotides, the CDR3 is TGTGCCAGCAGGGGGACAGGGTCCTACGAGCAGTACTTC. It codes for CASRGTGSYEQYF.

This clonotype was seen more than once but under ten times. This sequence joins TRBV6-1 and TRBJ1-1, with unresolved D. Germline CDR1 reads MNHNS; CDR2 reads SASEGT. The CDR3 runs 14 residues. V gave up 2 bases and J gave up 1 base, with 8 bases separating them. The CDR3 protein is CASSESEENTEAFF. CDR3 DNA sequence: TGTGCCAGCAGTGAATCCGAAGAGAACACTGAAGCTTTCTTT.

This clonotype was observed a few times. DNA of the CDR3: TGTGCCAGCAGTGGCCTAACAGGGCACGGGGAGCTGTTTTTT. This codes for CASSGLTGHGELFF. The gene calls are TRBV6-1 and TRBJ2-2, with D perhaps TRBD1 (6 bases). The CDR3 runs to 14 residues. The V end lost 4 bases, the J end lost 7 bases, and 13 bases lay between the germline ends. Germline CDR1 MNHNS, CDR2 SASEGT.

This clonotype showed up just a few times. The chain has TRBV6-1 and TRBJ2-7; 7 bases fit TRBD2. J lost 3 bases, V lost 3 bases, and 8 bases had no gene match. The CDR3 is made up of 15 amino acids. Germline values: CDR1 MNHNS, CDR2 SASEGT. CDR3 coding DNA: TGTGCCAGCAGTGAGCCCGGCGGGAGAGGCTACGAGCAGTACTTC. This gives the protein CASSEPGGRGYEQYF.

The J gene is TRBJ1-2, the V gene TRBV28; 9 positions agree with TRBD1. CDR3 length: 15 amino acids. Germline V lookup: CDR1 MDHEN, CDR2 SYDVKM. The V gene end was trimmed by 3 bases and the J gene end by 7 bases; junction bases not matched to a gene: 9. CDR3 bases: TGTGCCAGCAGTTTGGCTGGGACAGGGTGGGGTGGCTACACCTTC. Encoded protein: CASSLAGTGWGGYTF.

The V and J genes are TRBV20-1 and TRBJ2-7; D is uncertain. With 3 bases removed from V and 3 bases from J, the gap between germline ends came to 15 bases. Germline loops: CDR1 DFQATT, CDR2 SNEGSKA (reference sequence). The CDR3 consists of 14 residues. Written as DNA, the CDR3 is TGCAGTGCTAGGTCCCCCCGGCACTTCTACGAGCAGTACTTC. Translated, it gives CSARSPRHFYEQYF.

This clonotype has just a few counts. The chain is built from TRBV27 and TRBJ1-2; a possible D gene is TRBD1 (6 bases). The germline V gene has CDR1 MNHEY and CDR2 SMNVEV (reference sequence). V shed 2 bases and J shed 2 bases, with 6 bases lying between them. The CDR3 covers 13 residues. The DNA for the CDR3 is TGTGCCAGCAGTTTACAGGGGAACTATGGCTACACCTTC. Residues: CASSLQGNYGYTF.

The chain carries TRBV5-1 and TRBJ2-7; maybe TRBD2 (6 bases). The ends were cut back, 0 bases at V and 0 bases at J, with 13 bases in the middle. The CDR3 length is 16 residues. CDR1 and CDR2 (germline): SGHRS, YFSETQ. CDR3 nucleotides: TGCGCCAGCAGCTTGGTTACGGGAGTGCTCTCCTACGAGCAGTACTTC. Translation gives CASSLVTGVLSYEQYF.

The chain joins TRBV5-1 to TRBJ2-5; D may be TRBD2 (6 bases). CDR3 length equals 14 residues. V lost 9 bases, J lost 2 bases, and 17 bases lay in between. Germline V CDR1 and CDR2: SGHRS, YFSETQ. DNA for the CDR3: TGCGCCACCCGATTAGCGGTGGGGCAAGAGACCCAGTACTTC. It translates to CATRLAVGQETQYF.

This clonotype was observed a handful of times. The chain carries TRBV5-1 and TRBJ1-2, with D maybe TRBD1 (6 bases). This CDR3 is 15 amino acids long. Germline-derived CDR1 and CDR2 are SGHRS and YFSETQ. The germline V and J ends were trimmed by 1 base and 3 bases, with 13 bases remaining between them. As DNA, the CDR3 is TGCGCCAGCAGCTTGAGCCCGGGGGCGGACTATGGCTACACCTTC. Translating gives CASSLSPGADYGYTF.

This chain joins TRBV6-1 and TRBJ2-7; TRBD2 agrees at 13 bases. Per the germline V gene, CDR1 is MNHNS and CDR2 is SASEGT. Losses at the gene ends were 1 base for V and 7 bases for J; bases not matched to a gene: 4. This CDR3 region has 15 residues. In DNA form, the CDR3 reads TGTGCCAGCAGTGAAGTAACTAGCGGGAGGGGGGAGCAGTACTTC. Amino acid sequence: CASSEVTSGRGEQYF.

The chain links TRBV14 to TRBJ2-1, with 7 bases matching TRBD2. This CDR3 has 15 amino acids. The V and J ends lost 1 base and 7 bases, in that order; junction bases with no gene match: 7. Germline V gives CDR1 SGHDN, CDR2 FVKESK. Written as DNA, the CDR3 is TGTGCCAGCAGCCAAGCGGGAGGTCGCAGAAATGAGCAGTTCTTC. Translation gives CASSQAGGRRNEQFF.

This clonotype showed up just a few times. The genes are TRBV28 and TRBJ1-1; D remains ambiguous. From germline, CDR1 is MDHEN and CDR2 SYDVKM. V was trimmed by 3 bases and J by 0 bases, leaving 11 bases between them. CDR3 length: 15 residues. CDR3 in DNA: TGTGCCAGCAGTTTTCAGTGGAGCATGAACACTGAAGCTTTCTTT. It is translated as CASSFQWSMNTEAFF.

In this sample, this clonotype turned up a few times. V and J are TRBV15 and TRBJ2-2; D uncertain. From germline, CDR1 is LNHNV and CDR2 YYDKDF (reference sequence). V was shortened by 1 base and J by 6 bases, with 12 bases between the two germline ends. The CDR3 length is 15 residues. In nucleotides, the CDR3 is TGTGCCACCAGCAGAGTATCGCAGCAGGCCGGGGAGCTGTTTTTT. It translates to CATSRVSQQAGELFF. The full variable domain, completed using reference TRBV15 and TRBJ2-2, is DAMVIQNPRYQVTQFGKPVTLSCSQTLNHNVMYWYQQKSSQAPKLLFHYYDKDFNNEADTPDNFQSRRPNTSFCFLDIRSPGLGDTAMYLCATSRVSQQAGELFFGEGSRLTVL.

V is TRBV5-1 and J is TRBJ1-1; a possible D gene is TRBD1 (6 bases). This CDR3 is built from 15 residues. The ends were cut back, 0 bases at V and 10 bases at J, with 19 bases in the middle. Looked up from germline, CDR1 is SGHRS and CDR2 is YFSETQ. The DNA for the CDR3 is TGCGCCAGCAGCTTGGAAGGGGGGGCCACGCGGGCAGCTTTCTTT. Residues: CASSLEGGATRAAFF.

The J gene is TRBJ2-2, the V gene TRBV24-1, with D tentatively TRBD2 (6 bases). V was clipped by 4 bases and J by 7 bases, with 24 bases between them. Germline V lookup: CDR1 KGHDR, CDR2 SFDVKD. The CDR3 has 18 residues. In DNA form, the CDR3 reads TGTGCCACCAGTGACCGATTAATAAGCGGAGGGAAGGGCGGGGAGCTGTTTTTT. Protein: CATSDRLISGGKGGELFF.

The chain links TRBV7-9 to TRBJ1-5, with TRBD1 as a possible D gene (6 bases). CDR1 is SEHNR, CDR2 FQNEAQ, per germline (reference sequence). V lost 1 base to trimming and J lost 10 bases, with 8 bases between them. There are 12 residues in the CDR3. This CDR3 reads CASSLGDIPQHF. Written as DNA, the CDR3 is TGTGCCAGCAGCTTAGGGGACATCCCCCAGCATTTT. The full variable domain, completed using reference TRBV7-9 and TRBJ1-5, is DTGVSQNPRHKITKRGQNVTFRCDPISEHNRLYWYRQTLGQGPEFLTYFQNEAQLEKSRLLSDRFSAERPKGSFSTLEIQRTEQGDSAMYLCASSLGDIPQHFGDGTRLSIL.

This clonotype has only a few counts. This sequence joins TRBV12-3 or TRBV12-4 and TRBJ1-1; D remains unclear. Trimming stripped 5 bases from V and 4 bases from J, with 14 bases between. The CDR3 is 14 residues long. The CDR3 loop reads CASSLSGVSTEAFF. In nucleotides, the CDR3 is TGTGCCAGCAGTCTAAGTGGGGTTAGCACTGAAGCTTTCTTT.

The sample holds a few counts of this clonotype. This chain joins TRBV20-1 and TRBJ1-5; 8 bases are a match to TRBD1. CDR1 and CDR2 (germline): DFQATT, SNEGSKA (reference sequence). Unmatched junction bases numbered 10, after V lost 5 bases and J lost 4 bases. The CDR3 length is 15 residues. The CDR3 is CSAGTGTGYNQPQHF. In nucleotides, the CDR3 is TGCAGTGCTGGTACCGGGACAGGCTATAATCAGCCCCAGCATTTT.

The CDR3 reads CSARDWASGSSDTQYF. The CDR3 nucleotides are TGCAGTGCTAGAGATTGGGCTAGCGGGAGCTCAGATACGCAGTATTTT. The genes are TRBV20-1 and TRBJ2-3; 10 bases are a match to TRBD2. The CDR3 runs to 16 residues. CDR1 is DFQATT, CDR2 SNEGSKA, per germline (reference sequence). Unmatched junction bases numbered 7, after V lost 0 bases and J lost 4 bases.

The chain is built from TRBV27 and TRBJ1-5, with a weak D call TRBD1 (6 bases). From germline, CDR1 is MNHEY and CDR2 SMNVEV (reference sequence). The germline V and J ends were trimmed by 2 bases and 3 bases, with 11 bases remaining between them. This CDR3 has 15 residues. The CDR3 loop reads CASSLQGPANQPQHF. The CDR3 nucleotides are TGTGCCAGCAGTTTACAGGGGCCGGCCAATCAGCCCCAGCATTTT.